This T cell receptor beta chain was identified in a study of blood T cell repertoires in COVID-19. CDR1 SGHVS and CDR2 FQNEAQ come from the germline V gene. Unmatched junction bases numbered 5, after V lost 1 base and J lost 4 bases. The CDR3 contains 16 residues. Original analysis: It was from reference gene primer amplification that nucleated cell counts were estimated. Repertoires were generated with immunoSEQ multiplex PCR, while TCRdb's copy carries only in-frame clones and drops some. From that table come the V and J calls and clone size; the DNA was used to work out D and trimming. Here the sample spans approximately 280,000 clones, 70% to 90% being singletons. In its sample, this clone was seen once.

Sequencing was carried out using peripheral blood. This TCR was sampled from a man between 45 and 60 years old with active or convalescent COVID-19. The chain has TRBV7-8 and TRBJ2-1; 9 nucleotides align to TRBD2. CDR3 bases: TGTGCCAGCAGCTTAGTCCGGCTAGCGGGGTACAATGAGCAGTTCTTC. Translating it yields CASSLVRLAGYNEQFF.